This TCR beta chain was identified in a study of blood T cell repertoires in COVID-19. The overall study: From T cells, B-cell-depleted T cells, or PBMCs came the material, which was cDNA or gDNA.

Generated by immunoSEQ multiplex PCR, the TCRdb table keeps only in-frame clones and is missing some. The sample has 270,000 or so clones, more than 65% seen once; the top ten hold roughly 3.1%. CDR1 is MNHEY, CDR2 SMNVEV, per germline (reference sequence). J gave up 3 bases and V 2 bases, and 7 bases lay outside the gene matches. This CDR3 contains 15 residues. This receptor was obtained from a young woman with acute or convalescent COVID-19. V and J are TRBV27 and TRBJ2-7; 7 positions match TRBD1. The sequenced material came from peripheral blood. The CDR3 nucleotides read TGTGCCAGCAGTTTAAAGGGACAGTTAGTCTACGAGCAGTACTTC. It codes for CASSLKGQLVYEQYF.